Presented here are 30 T cell receptor beta chains from one specimen sequenced in a study of T cells in Graves' hyperthyroidism and ophthalmopathy. There were TCR beta CDR3 regions amplified from RNA transcripts. The HTBI primer set was used in a first-round RT-PCR of the TCR CDR3. Via MiXCR, TCRdb re-called the multiplex PCR reads, giving one row per CDR3 protein. Among roughly 560,000 distinct CDR3 sequences listed, roughly 15% were seen once. The sequenced sample consisted of blood. The source is a woman between 40 and 55 years old with Graves' ophthalmopathy.

The table lists this clonotype with a few counts. The CDR3 sequence: CASSLASGRENIQYF. The CDR3 region has the DNA TGTGCCAGCAGCTTAGCTAGCGGGAGGGAAAACATTCAGTACTTC. V and J are TRBV7-2 and TRBJ2-4; 11 bases fit TRBD2. V was pared by 0 bases and J by 5 bases, with 0 bases of the junction left unmatched. Germline V gives CDR1 SGHTA, CDR2 FQGNSA. This CDR3 comprises 15 residues.

This clonotype was detected many times. The genes are TRBV28 and TRBJ2-7; perhaps TRBD1 as D (5 bases). The CDR3 consists of 13 residues. Germline CDR1 reads MDHEN; CDR2 reads SYDVKM. V dropped 5 bases and J dropped 3 bases, with 11 bases sitting between them. CDR3 sequence reads: CASSTSGFYEQYF. The CDR3 bases are TGTGCCAGCAGTACCTCAGGGTTCTACGAGCAGTACTTC.

This clonotype was seen repeatedly, ten times or more. CDR3 coding DNA: TGTGCCAGTAATGGCGGTGGACCCGGAGCTTTCTTT. The encoded protein is CASNGGGPGAFF. V and J are TRBV19 and TRBJ1-1; no reliable D call. The germline gives CDR1 LNHDA, CDR2 SQIVND (reference sequence). The CDR3 is 12 amino acids. Trimming stripped 7 bases from V and 10 bases from J, with 16 bases between.

This clonotype was observed at least ten times. CDR3: CASSYGLAGLETQYF. Written as DNA, the CDR3 is TGTGCCAGCAGTTATGGACTAGCGGGACTAGAGACCCAGTACTTC. This sequence joins TRBV6-5 and TRBJ2-5; 12 bases match TRBD2. Germline loops: CDR1 MNHEY, CDR2 SVGAGI. The CDR3 spans 15 residues. J lost 4 bases, V lost 3 bases, and 3 bases had no gene match.

CDR3: CASSLLATNTEAFF. DNA of the CDR3: TGTGCCAGCAGTTTACTGGCTACAAACACTGAAGCTTTCTTT. The J gene is TRBJ1-1, the V gene TRBV27; D gene unclear. The CDR3 sequence is 14 residues long. Trimming pared 2 bases from V and 2 bases from J, leaving 9 bases between. Germline-derived CDR1 and CDR2 are MNHEY and SMNVEV (reference sequence).

This clonotype was detected ten times or more. V and J are TRBV12-5 and TRBJ2-2, with 12 bases matching TRBD2. In germline, CDR1 is LGHNT, CDR2 FRNRAP. Trimming took 6 bases from V and 6 from J; bases not matched to a gene: 5. The CDR3 extends over 15 amino acids. CDR3: CASGPGLAGPGELFF. CDR3 DNA sequence: TGTGCTAGTGGCCCCGGACTAGCGGGACCCGGGGAGCTGTTTTTT.

This clonotype was recorded at least ten times. The V gene is TRBV24-1, the J gene TRBJ1-1, with D hard to call. The germline V and J ends were trimmed by 7 bases and 2 bases, with 13 bases remaining between them. Per germline, CDR1 KGHDR and CDR2 SFDVKD. The CDR3 spans 14 residues. The CDR3 DNA is TGTGCCACCAGCCCTGGCGACCGTAACACTGAAGCTTTCTTT. It codes for CATSPGDRNTEAFF.

The chain employs TRBV19 and TRBJ1-1; unclear D gene. The CDR3 is 14 amino acids. Trimming cost V 4 bases and J 1 base, with 10 bases left between them. The germline V gene has CDR1 LNHDA and CDR2 SQIVND (reference sequence). The CDR3 DNA is TGTGCCAGTAGTAATGAGAAAAGGAACACTGAAGCTTTCTTT. It codes for CASSNEKRNTEAFF.

This clonotype showed up many times. The chain has TRBV20-1 and TRBJ1-2; tentatively, D is TRBD1 (5 bases). The germline V gene encodes CDR1 DFQATT and CDR2 SNEGSKA (reference sequence). V was shortened by 5 bases and J by 6 bases, with 19 bases between the two germline ends. This CDR3 has 14 residues. The DNA of the CDR3 is TGCAGTGCTGGCCCAGGCGCTTCGGGGCATGGCTACACCTTC. Its protein is CSAGPGASGHGYTF.

The gene calls are TRBV5-1 and TRBJ2-1; no firm D call. V lost 4 bases and J lost 9, with 17 bases in between. This CDR3 is 14 amino acids long. The germline V gene encodes CDR1 SGHRS and CDR2 YFSETQ. CDR3 residues: CASSNGGPVAEQFF. The CDR3 DNA is TGCGCCAGCAGCAACGGCGGCCCGGTGGCTGAGCAGTTCTTC.

In this sample, this clonotype turned up many times. The chain links TRBV6-5 to TRBJ1-1; 7 nucleotides agree with TRBD1. CDR1 and CDR2 (germline): MNHEY, SVGAGI. CDR3 size: 12 residues. The V segment lost 2 bases and the J segment 8 bases; nucleotides outside the gene matches: 2. CDR3 region: CASSYRGQEAFF. Written as DNA, the CDR3 is TGTGCCAGCAGTTACAGGGGGCAGGAAGCTTTCTTT.

This clonotype appeared many times. This sequence joins TRBV28 and TRBJ2-7; D might be TRBD1 or TRBD2, each matching 7 bases. The germline V gene has CDR1 MDHEN and CDR2 SYDVKM. This CDR3 is 15 amino acids long. The V gene lost 4 bases and the J gene lost 1 base, with 14 bases spanning the gap. The CDR3, as DNA: TGTGCCAGCAGTTCCGGGCAGGGGGGGTCCTACGAGCAGTACTTC. Translating gives CASSSGQGGSYEQYF. The variable domain in full, completed from reference TRBV28 and TRBJ2-7, reads DVKVTQSSRYLVKRTGEKVFLECVQDMDHENMFWYRQDPGLGLRLIYFSYDVKMKEKGDIPEGYSVSREKKERFSLILESASTNQTSMYLCASSSGQGGSYEQYFGPGTRLTVT.

This clonotype was found many times. For the CDR3, the DNA is TGTGCCAGCAGGCGACCCGGGACAGGGGCTGAAGCTTTCTTT. This encodes CASRRPGTGAEAFF. This sequence joins TRBV11-2 and TRBJ1-1; 10 bases agree with TRBD1. There are 14 residues in the CDR3. With 6 bases clipped from V and 6 bases from J, the junction kept 7 bases outside the gene matches. Germline-derived CDR1 and CDR2 are SGHAT and FQNNGV.

This clonotype was counted a single time. This sequence joins TRBV4-3 and TRBJ2-5, with D maybe TRBD2 (6 bases). Germline V gene sequence: CDR1 LGHNA, CDR2 YSLEER. V was pared by 4 bases and J by 6 bases, with 18 bases between. The CDR3 totals 15 residues. CDR3 protein: CASSRIADRVQTQYF. The CDR3 DNA is TGCGCCAGCAGCCGTATAGCGGATAGGGTCCAGACCCAGTACTTC.

This clonotype was counted at least ten times. V gene TRBV20-1 combines with J gene TRBJ2-7, with D perhaps TRBD1 or TRBD2 (5 bases each). CDR3 length: 15 residues. With 3 bases removed from V and 0 bases from J, the gap between germline ends came to 15 bases. Germline V CDR1 and CDR2: DFQATT, SNEGSKA (reference sequence). The chain's CDR3 is CSASSGGPSSYEQYF. In DNA, the CDR3 is TGCAGTGCTAGTTCTGGGGGACCAAGCTCCTACGAGCAGTACTTC.

This clonotype was observed a handful of times. Germline and junction disagree at one end, which may indicate a read error. The chain links TRBV6-5 to TRBJ1-1, with no clear D. Germline V gives CDR1 MNHEY, CDR2 SVGAGI. The CDR3 is 13 residues long. CDR3 nucleotide sequence: TGTGCCAGCAATTACTCCAGAAACACTGAAGCTTTCTTT. Residues: CASNYSRNTEAFF.

This clonotype came up many times. The genes are TRBV24-1 and TRBJ2-2, with D hard to call. Trimming stripped 0 bases from V and 4 bases from J, with 8 bases between. There are 15 residues in the CDR3. The germline V gene has CDR1 KGHDR and CDR2 SFDVKD. This CDR3 is CATSDLARSTGELFF. The CDR3 DNA reads as TGTGCCACCAGTGATTTGGCCAGAAGCACCGGGGAGCTGTTTTTT.

This clonotype has only a few counts. The V call is TRBV9, the J call TRBJ2-7; 13 bases match TRBD2. The V gene's germline CDR1 is SGDLS and CDR2 YYNGEE. J gave up 5 bases and V 3 bases, and 5 bases lay outside the gene matches. This CDR3 region has 15 residues. This CDR3 is CASSEGLAGLNEQYF. The CDR3 DNA sequence: TGTGCCAGCAGCGAGGGACTAGCGGGATTAAACGAGCAGTACTTC.

In its sample, this clonotype was seen many times. The chain employs TRBV28 and TRBJ1-5; tentatively, D is TRBD1 (6 bases). CDR3 length equals 13 residues. Germline V gene sequence: CDR1 MDHEN, CDR2 SYDVKM. V lost 6 bases, J lost 6 bases, and 12 bases lay in between. This CDR3 reads CASRYTGSQPQHF. The CDR3 region has the DNA TGTGCCAGCAGGTATACAGGGAGTCAGCCCCAGCATTTT.

This clonotype was counted many times. This chain uses TRBV20-1 with TRBJ2-7, with D tentatively TRBD1 or TRBD2 (5 bases each). The germline V and J ends were trimmed by 3 bases and 0 bases, with 15 bases remaining between them. In germline, CDR1 is DFQATT, CDR2 SNEGSKA (reference sequence). There are 15 residues in the CDR3. CDR3: CSARGPTPSSYEQYF. The CDR3 DNA sequence: TGCAGTGCTAGGGGACCAACCCCCAGCTCCTACGAGCAGTACTTC.

This clonotype showed up many times. V gene TRBV27 combines with J gene TRBJ1-2; D gene uncertain. This CDR3 is 10 amino acids long. Germline CDR1 MNHEY, CDR2 SMNVEV (reference sequence). V lost 6 bases, J lost 8 bases, and 7 bases lay in between. In nucleotides, the CDR3 is TGTGCCAGCAGGTTTTCGGGCTACACCTTC. Translated, it gives CASRFSGYTF.

This chain links TRBV28 with TRBJ1-2, with unresolved D. Germline V gene lookup returns CDR1 MDHEN and CDR2 SYDVKM. This CDR3 has 13 amino acids. The V end was cut by 6 bases, the J end by 4 bases, with 12 bases between. The CDR3 protein is CASSPGGAYGYTF. The CDR3 region has the DNA TGTGCCAGCAGCCCCGGCGGAGCCTATGGCTACACCTTC.

This clonotype showed up just a few times. The chain joins TRBV6-1 to TRBJ1-2; D is uncertain. This CDR3 has 14 amino acids. The V end was cut by 1 base, the J end by 3 bases, with 9 bases between. The germline gives CDR1 MNHNS, CDR2 SASEGT. The CDR3, as DNA: TGTGCCAGCAGTGAAGGTCCCTACGACTATGGCTACACCTTC. It translates to CASSEGPYDYGYTF.

This clonotype has a count of ten or more. This sequence joins TRBV14 and TRBJ2-5; no reliable D call. The V end lost 0 bases, the J end lost 9 bases, and 8 bases lay between the germline ends. The CDR3 has 12 amino acids. Germline CDR1 is SGHDN and CDR2 is FVKESK. The CDR3 loop is CASSQDLGAQYF. DNA of the CDR3: TGTGCCAGCAGCCAAGATCTTGGAGCCCAGTACTTC.

This clonotype was counted at least ten times. CDR3 sequence reads: CASSLAGYSHQETQYF. CDR3 DNA sequence: TGTGCCAGCAGCTTGGCAGGGTACAGTCACCAAGAGACCCAGTACTTC. The chain carries TRBV5-6 and TRBJ2-5, with a weak D call TRBD1 (5 bases). The CDR3 sequence is 16 residues long. Germline V gene data show CDR1 as SGHDT and CDR2 as YYEEEE. V lost 0 bases to trimming and J lost 0 bases, with 12 bases between them.

As concerns this clonotype: One end of the junction fails to match germline, which may point to a read error. The chain employs TRBV12-3 or TRBV12-4 and TRBJ1-2; D possibly corresponds to TRBD1 (6 bases). The CDR3 extends over 10 amino acids. CDR3 nucleotide sequence: TGTGCCAGCAGCACAGGGACGGCACGTTTC. Its translation is CASSTGTARF.

As concerns this clonotype: One end of the junction fails to match germline, which may point to a read error. This chain connects TRBV6-1 to TRBJ1-2; unclear D gene. The CDR3 has 13 amino acids. CDR1 is MNHNS, CDR2 SASEGT, per germline. This CDR3 is CVSSRDLYYGYTF. The DNA of the CDR3 is TGTGTCAGCTCACGGGATTTATACTATGGCTACACCTTC.

This clonotype was seen repeatedly, ten times or more. Here the CDR3 reads CASSSTGTPSGNTIYF. The DNA for the CDR3 is TGTGCCAGCAGCTCGACCGGGACACCCTCTGGAAACACCATATATTTT. The chain joins TRBV7-9 to TRBJ1-3; D might be TRBD1 (6 bases). This CDR3 has 16 amino acids. Between the trimmed V and J ends, which lost 4 bases and 0 bases, there was a span of 13 bases. Germline CDR1 reads SEHNR; CDR2 reads FQNEAQ (reference sequence).

This clonotype has just a few counts. The V gene is TRBV12-3 or TRBV12-4, the J gene TRBJ2-7; either TRBD1 or TRBD2 may fit D (5 bases each). V lost 1 base to trimming and J lost 5 bases, with 15 bases between them. This CDR3 region has 15 residues. The CDR3: CASSLVGGVRDEQYF. In nucleotides, the CDR3 is TGTGCCAGCAGTTTAGTTGGGGGAGTAAGGGACGAGCAGTACTTC.

This clonotype was found many times. V gene TRBV5-1 combines with J gene TRBJ2-1; 11 nucleotides agree with TRBD2. The CDR3 contains 15 residues. J lost 3 bases, V lost 4 bases, and 3 bases had no gene match. The germline V gene has CDR1 SGHRS and CDR2 YFSETQ. CDR3 sequence (DNA): TGCGCCAGCAGCACTCTAGCGGGAGGCTACAATGAGCAGTTCTTC. Its translation: CASSTLAGGYNEQFF. Looking up the rest from reference TRBV5-1 and TRBJ2-1 gives the full variable domain: KAGVTQTPRYLIKTRGQQVTLSCSPISGHRSVSWYQQTPGQGLQFLFEYFSETQRNKGNFPGRFSGRQFSNSRSEMNVSTLELGDSALYLCASSTLAGGYNEQFFGPGTRLTVL.